The T cell receptor (beta chain) under discussion was sequenced for a study of T cell responses to AZD1222 COVID-19 vaccine. Study findings and constraints: Spike-specific TCR breadth and depth both grew after two AZD1222 doses.

The CDR3 length is 15 residues. Trimming shortened V by 2 bases and J by 4 bases, and 15 bases separated the two germline ends. CDR1 and CDR2 from the germline V gene are LNHDA and SQIVND (reference sequence). Comments on this clone: The target antigen is unknown.

The data were produced by immunoSEQ multiplex PCR, yet TCRdb's version contains in-frame clones alone and is incomplete. The sample includes about 39,000 clones, approximately 88% of them seen just once. The source of this sequence is an adult who received the MenACWY meningococcal vaccine as a control. The chain carries TRBV19 and TRBJ2-7, with D maybe TRBD2 (6 bases). Source: peripheral blood, taken 28 days after the second dose of the MenACWY control vaccine. The CDR3 nucleotides read TGTGCCAGTAGTATAAGGCTTACGGGGGATTACGAGCAGTACTTC. This encodes CASSIRLTGDYEQYF.